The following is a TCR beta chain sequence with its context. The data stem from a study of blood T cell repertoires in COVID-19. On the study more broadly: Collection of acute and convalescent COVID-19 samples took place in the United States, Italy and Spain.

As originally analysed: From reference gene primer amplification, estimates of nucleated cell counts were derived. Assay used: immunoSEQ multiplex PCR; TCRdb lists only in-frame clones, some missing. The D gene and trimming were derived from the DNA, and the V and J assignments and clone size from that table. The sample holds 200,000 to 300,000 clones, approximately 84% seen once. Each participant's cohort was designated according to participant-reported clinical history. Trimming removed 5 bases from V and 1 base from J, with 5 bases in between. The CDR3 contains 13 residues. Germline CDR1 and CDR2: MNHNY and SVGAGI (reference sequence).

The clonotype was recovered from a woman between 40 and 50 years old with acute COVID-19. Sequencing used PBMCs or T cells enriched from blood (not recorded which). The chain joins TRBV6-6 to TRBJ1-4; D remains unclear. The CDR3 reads CASSQRTNEKLFF. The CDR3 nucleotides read TGTGCCAGCAGTCAGAGAACTAATGAAAAACTGTTTTTT.